Sequencing of this T cell receptor beta chain was carried out in a study of Ad26.COV2.S vaccination and SARS-CoV-2 variants. Profiling relied on immunoSEQ multiplex PCR, and the TCRdb table lists in-frame clones only, not all of them. This table holds roughly 390,000 clones, around nine tenths found once. This clone was seen once. Germline trimming cut 2 bases from V and 6 bases from J; bases unmatched to any gene: 12. Germline assignment: CDR1 SGHTA and CDR2 FQGNSA. CDR3 size: 16 residues. Treatment noted: roughly 18 received Ad26.COV2.S at low or high dose, single or two shots; 5 received placebo; per-sample allocation not given. Sample collection was performed on day 63 after the first vaccine or placebo injection.

The V and J genes are TRBV7-2 and TRBJ2-7; 8 bases match TRBD2. This TCR was sampled from a person between 18 and 59 years old who received the Ad26.COV2.S COVID-19 vaccine or a placebo. The specimen was peripheral blood, collected in a trial of Ad26.COV2.S vaccine versus placebo. CDR3 DNA sequence: TGTGCCAGCAGCTTAATTGCGGGGGGCCCGGACGGCGAGCAGTACTTC. It codes for CASSLIAGGPDGEQYF. Filled out from reference TRBV7-2 and TRBJ2-7, the complete variable domain reads GAGVSQSPSNKVTEKGKDVELRCDPISGHTALYWYRQSLGQGLEFLIYFQGNSAPDKSGLPSDRFSAERTGGSVSTLTIQRTQQEDSAVYLCASSLIAGGPDGEQYFGPGTRLTVT.